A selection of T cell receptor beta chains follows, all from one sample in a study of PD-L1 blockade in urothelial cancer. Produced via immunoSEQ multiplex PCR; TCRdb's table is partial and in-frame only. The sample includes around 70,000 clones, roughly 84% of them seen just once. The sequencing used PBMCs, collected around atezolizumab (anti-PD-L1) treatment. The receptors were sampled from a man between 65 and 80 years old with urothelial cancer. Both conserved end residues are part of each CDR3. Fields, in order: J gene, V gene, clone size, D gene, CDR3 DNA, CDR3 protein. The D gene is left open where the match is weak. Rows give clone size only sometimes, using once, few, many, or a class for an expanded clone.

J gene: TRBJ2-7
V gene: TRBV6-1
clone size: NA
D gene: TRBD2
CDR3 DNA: TGTGCCAGCAGTGTTACTAGCGGGCACTACGAGCAGTACTTC
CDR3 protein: CASSVTSGHYEQYF

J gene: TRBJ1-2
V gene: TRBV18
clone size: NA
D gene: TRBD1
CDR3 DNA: TGTGCCAGCTCACCACTGGTCGGGACAGCGAACTATGGCTACACCTTC
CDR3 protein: CASSPLVGTANYGYTF

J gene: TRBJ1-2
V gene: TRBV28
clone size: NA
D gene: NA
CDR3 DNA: TGTGCCAGCAGTTTTGGACGGGGCTATGGCTACACCTTC
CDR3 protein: CASSFGRGYGYTF

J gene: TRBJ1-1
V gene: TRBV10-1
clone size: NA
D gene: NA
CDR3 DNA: TGCGCCAGCAGTGAGTCCGGGACTCCGTCCCTCCGAGGAGCTTTCTTT
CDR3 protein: CASSESGTPSLRGAFF

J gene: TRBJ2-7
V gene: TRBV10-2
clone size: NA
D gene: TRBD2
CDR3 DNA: TGCGCCAGCAGGAGTCCCAGACTAGCGGAACGTTACGAGCAGTACTTC
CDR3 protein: CASRSPRLAERYEQYF

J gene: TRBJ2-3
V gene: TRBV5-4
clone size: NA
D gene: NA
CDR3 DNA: TGTGCCAGCAGCCCTAACGGGGGCACAGATACGCAGTATTTT
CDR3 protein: CASSPNGGTDTQYF

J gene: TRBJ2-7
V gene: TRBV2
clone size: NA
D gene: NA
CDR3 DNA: TGTGCCAGCCTCCTCTCACTTATGTCACCCTACGAGCAGTACTTC
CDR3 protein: CASLLSLMSPYEQYF

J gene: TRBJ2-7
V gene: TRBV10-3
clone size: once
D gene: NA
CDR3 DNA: TGTGCCATCAGTGAGCGGTACGAGCAGTACTTC
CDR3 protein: CAISERYEQYF

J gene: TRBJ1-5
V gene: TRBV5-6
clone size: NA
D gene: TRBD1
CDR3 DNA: TGTGCCAGCAGCCTAGGGACAGGGGTTCAGCCCCAGCATTTT
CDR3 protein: CASSLGTGVQPQHF

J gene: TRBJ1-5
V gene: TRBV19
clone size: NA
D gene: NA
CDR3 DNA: TGTGCCAGTAGTAGCCAGGGGAGCAATCAGCCCCAGCATTTT
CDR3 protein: CASSSQGSNQPQHF

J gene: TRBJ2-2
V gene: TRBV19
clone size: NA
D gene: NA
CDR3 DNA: TGTGCCAGTAGTGTGACAGGGAGGACCGGGGAGCTGTTTTTT
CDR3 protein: CASSVTGRTGELFF

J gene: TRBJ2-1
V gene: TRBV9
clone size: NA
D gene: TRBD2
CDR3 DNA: TGTGCCAGCAGCGCCCTCCCCGGGGGGGCTATGTCCTACAATGAGCAGTTCTTC
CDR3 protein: CASSALPGGAMSYNEQFF

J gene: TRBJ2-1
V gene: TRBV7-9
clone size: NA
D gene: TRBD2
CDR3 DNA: TGTGCCAGCAGCTATAGCGGGAATTACAATGAGCAGTTCTTC
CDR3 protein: CASSYSGNYNEQFF

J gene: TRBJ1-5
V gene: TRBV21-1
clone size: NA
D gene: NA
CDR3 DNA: TGTGCCAGCATATGGGGGGACAGGGATCAGCCCCAGCATTTT
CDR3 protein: CASIWGDRDQPQHF

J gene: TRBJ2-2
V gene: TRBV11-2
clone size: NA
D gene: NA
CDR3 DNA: TGTGCCAGCAGCTTAGACCGCCGCGGGGCAATCACCGGGGAGCTGTTTTTT
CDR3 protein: CASSLDRRGAITGELFF

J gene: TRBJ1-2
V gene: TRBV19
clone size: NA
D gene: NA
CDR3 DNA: TGTGCCAGTAGCAACAGGCGATCTAACTATGGCTACACCTTC
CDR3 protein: CASSNRRSNYGYTF

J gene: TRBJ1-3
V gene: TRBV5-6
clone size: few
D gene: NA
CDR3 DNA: TGTGCCAGCAGCCCTTCGGACACGTATGGAAACACCATATATTTT
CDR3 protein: CASSPSDTYGNTIYF

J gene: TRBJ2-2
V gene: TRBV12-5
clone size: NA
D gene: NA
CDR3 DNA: TGTGCTAGTGGTTTGGGGCAGGGGCGAACCGGGGAGCTGTTTTTT
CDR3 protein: CASGLGQGRTGELFF

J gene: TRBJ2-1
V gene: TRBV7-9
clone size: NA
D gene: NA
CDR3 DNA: TGTGCCAGCAGCCCCGACAATGAGCAGTTCTTC
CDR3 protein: CASSPDNEQFF

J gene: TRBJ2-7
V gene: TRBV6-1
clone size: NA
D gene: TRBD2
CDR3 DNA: TGTGCCAGCAGTGAACTGTTAGCGGGAGTGTTCTCCTACGAGCAGTACTTC
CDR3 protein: CASSELLAGVFSYEQYF

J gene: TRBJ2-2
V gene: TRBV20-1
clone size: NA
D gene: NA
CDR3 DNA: TGCAGTGCCTCCAGGACAGGGGAGCTGTTTTTT
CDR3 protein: CSASRTGELFF

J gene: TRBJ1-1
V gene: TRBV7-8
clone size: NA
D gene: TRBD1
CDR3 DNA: TGTGCCAGCAGCTCCACAGCGACAGGGGGGAACACTGAAGCTTTCTTT
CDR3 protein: CASSSTATGGNTEAFF

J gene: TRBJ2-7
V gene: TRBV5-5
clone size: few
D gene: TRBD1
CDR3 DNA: TGTGCCAGCAGCTTGACTATAGGACAGGGGGCGCGTTACGAGCAGTACTTC
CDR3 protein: CASSLTIGQGARYEQYF

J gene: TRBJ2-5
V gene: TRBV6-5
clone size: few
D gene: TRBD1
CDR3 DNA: TGTGCCAGCAGTTACCAGACAGGGGGTGAGGAGACCCAGTACTTC
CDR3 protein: CASSYQTGGEETQYF

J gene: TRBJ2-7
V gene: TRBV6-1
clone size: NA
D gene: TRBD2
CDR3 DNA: TGTGCCAGCACCGGACTAGCGGGTCGCTCCTACGAGCAGTACTTC
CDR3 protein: CASTGLAGRSYEQYF

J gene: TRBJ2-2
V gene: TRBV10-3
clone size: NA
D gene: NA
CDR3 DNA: TGTGCCATCAATTCGGTCCCGAGTAGCCCCGGGGAGCTGTTTTTT
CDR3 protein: CAINSVPSSPGELFF

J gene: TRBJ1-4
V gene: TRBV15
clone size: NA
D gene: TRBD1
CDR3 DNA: TGTGCCACCAGCAGCCGGGACAGGCCAAATGAAAAACTGTTTTTT
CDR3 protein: CATSSRDRPNEKLFF

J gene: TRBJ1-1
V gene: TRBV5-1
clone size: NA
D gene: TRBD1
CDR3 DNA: TGCGCCAGCAGCTCGGATCAGGGGGTCACTGAAGCTTTCTTT
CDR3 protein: CASSSDQGVTEAFF

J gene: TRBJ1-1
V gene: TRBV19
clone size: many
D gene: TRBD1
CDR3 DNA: TGTGCCAGTAGTCAACAGGGGCGGAGCGCTGAAGCTTTCTTT
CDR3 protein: CASSQQGRSAEAFF

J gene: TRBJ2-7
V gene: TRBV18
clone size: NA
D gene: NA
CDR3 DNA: TGTGCCAGCTCGCAAACATTCTACGAGCAGTACTTC
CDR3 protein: CASSQTFYEQYF

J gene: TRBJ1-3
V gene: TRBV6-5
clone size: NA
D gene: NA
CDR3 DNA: TGTGCCAGCAGTCTAAAGACCGGGGGAAACACCATATATTTT
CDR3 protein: CASSLKTGGNTIYF

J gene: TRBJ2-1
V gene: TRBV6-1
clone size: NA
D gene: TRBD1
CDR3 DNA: TGTGCCAGCAGATCGGACAGGGAGAAGGATGAGCAGTTCTTC
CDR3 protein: CASRSDREKDEQFF

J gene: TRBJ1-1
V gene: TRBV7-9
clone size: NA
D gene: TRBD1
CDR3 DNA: TGTGCCAGCAGCTTAGCGGGAGACAGGGGTACTGCAGCTTTCTTT
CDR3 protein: CASSLAGDRGTAAFF

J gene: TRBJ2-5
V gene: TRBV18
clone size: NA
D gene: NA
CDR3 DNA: TGTGCCAGCTCAGTCAGGCAAGGCGGAACTAGGTCAGAGACCCAGTACTTC
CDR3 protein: CASSVRQGGTRSETQYF

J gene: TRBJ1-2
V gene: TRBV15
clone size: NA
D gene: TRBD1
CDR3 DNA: TGTGCCACCAGCAGAGAAGGGGGCGCCTATGGCTACACCTTC
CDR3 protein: CATSREGGAYGYTF

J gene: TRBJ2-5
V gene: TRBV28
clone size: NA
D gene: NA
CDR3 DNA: TGTGCCAGCAGCCTGGGACTGCCAAGCCAGTACTTC
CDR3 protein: CASSLGLPSQYF

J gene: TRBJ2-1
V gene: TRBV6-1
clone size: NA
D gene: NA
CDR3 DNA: TGTGCCAGCAGCCCCAGGGGCTGGAGCTACAATGAGCAGTTCTTC
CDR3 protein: CASSPRGWSYNEQFF

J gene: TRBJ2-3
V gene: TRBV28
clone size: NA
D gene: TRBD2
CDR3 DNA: TGTGCCACTAAACTTGCGGGAGTCCGCACAGATACGCAGTATTTT
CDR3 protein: CATKLAGVRTDTQYF

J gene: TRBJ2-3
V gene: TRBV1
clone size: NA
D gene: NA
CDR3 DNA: TGCACCAGCAGCCAAGGCCACCGGGTCGAAAGCACAGATACGCAGTATTTT
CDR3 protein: CTSSQGHRVESTDTQYF

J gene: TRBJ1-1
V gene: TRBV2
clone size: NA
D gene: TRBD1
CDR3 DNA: TGTGCCGGGATACAGGGGCTAGACACTGAAGCTTTCTTT
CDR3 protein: CAGIQGLDTEAFF

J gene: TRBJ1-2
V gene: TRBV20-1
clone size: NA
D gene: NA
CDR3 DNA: TGCAGTGCTAGACGGGAATATGGCTACACCTTC
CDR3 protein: CSARREYGYTF

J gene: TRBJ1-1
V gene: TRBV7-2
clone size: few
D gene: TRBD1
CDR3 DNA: TGTGCCAGCAGCTATACAGGGGCGGTTATCCCTGAAGCTTTCTTT
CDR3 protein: CASSYTGAVIPEAFF

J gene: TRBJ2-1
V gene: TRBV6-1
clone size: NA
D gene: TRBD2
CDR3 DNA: TGTGCCAGCAGTGATCTAGCGGGAGTCAATGAGCAGTTCTTC
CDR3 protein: CASSDLAGVNEQFF

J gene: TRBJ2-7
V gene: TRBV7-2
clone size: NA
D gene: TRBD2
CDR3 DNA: TGTGCCAGCAGCGAACTAGCGGGGCGATACGAGCAGTACTTC
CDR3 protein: CASSELAGRYEQYF

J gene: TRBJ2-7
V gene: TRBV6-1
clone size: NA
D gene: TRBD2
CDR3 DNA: TGTGCCAGCAGTGAACGGGCGGGACTAGTAAGGGGTTCGTCCTACGAGCAGTACTTC
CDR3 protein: CASSERAGLVRGSSYEQYF

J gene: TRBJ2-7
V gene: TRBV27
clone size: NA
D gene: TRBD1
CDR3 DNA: TGTGCCACCCGGAGACAGGGGGCCTACGAGCAGTACTTC
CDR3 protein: CATRRQGAYEQYF

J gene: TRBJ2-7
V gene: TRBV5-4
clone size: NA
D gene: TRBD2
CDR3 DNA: TGTGCCAGCAGTTTTTTCACTAGCGGTCCCTACGAGCAGTACTTC
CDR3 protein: CASSFFTSGPYEQYF

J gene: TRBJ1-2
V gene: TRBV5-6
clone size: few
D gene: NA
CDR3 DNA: TGTGCCAGCAGCCTCACGCGGGGGGATTATGGCTACACCTTC
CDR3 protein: CASSLTRGDYGYTF

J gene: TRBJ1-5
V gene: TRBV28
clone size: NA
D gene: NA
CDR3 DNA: TGTGCCAGCAGTCCCGGACAGCGGTATCAGCCCCAGCATTTT
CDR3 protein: CASSPGQRYQPQHF

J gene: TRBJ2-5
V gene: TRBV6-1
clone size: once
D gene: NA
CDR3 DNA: TGTGCCAGCACTGACAGGCCGGGACTCCAAGAGACCCAGTACTTC
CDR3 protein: CASTDRPGLQETQYF

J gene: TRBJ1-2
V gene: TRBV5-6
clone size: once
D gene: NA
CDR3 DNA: TGTGCCAGCAGCTTGGGGTTGGTTAGAAACTATGGCTACACCTTC
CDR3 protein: CASSLGLVRNYGYTF